Shown below are 17 T cell receptor beta chains from a single sample sequenced in a study of vaccination effects on CD4 cells after COVID-19. Their antigens remain unidentified. The table came from immunoSEQ multiplex PCR; TCRdb's copy has only in-frame clones and leaves some out. The profile shows about 54,000 clones, roughly 80% of them singletons. Under the ViraFEST assay, PBMC were stimulated with viral peptide pools so that antigen-specific CD4+ T cells expanded. Sequencing was performed afterwards. Isolation of CD4+ T cells took place after around 10 days of culture. The sample was CD4+ T cells from PBMCs cultured with HCoV-229E spike peptides, taken before COVID-19 vaccination. These TCRs come from a human donor who received a COVID-19 vaccine.

V gene TRBV10-3 combines with J gene TRBJ1-4; tentative D call: TRBD1 (6 bases). Trimming removed 11 bases from V and 7 bases from J, with 20 bases in between. CDR3 size: 14 residues. Germline V gene data show CDR1 as ENHRY and CDR2 as SYGVKD. The CDR3 DNA follows: TGTGCCGCGGGCGGGGGCGCGGTAGGTGAAAAACTGTTTTTT. Residues: CAAGGGAVGEKLFF.

The V gene is TRBV9, the J gene TRBJ2-1; D remains ambiguous. Germline values: CDR1 SGDLS, CDR2 YYNGEE. V was clipped by 2 bases and J by 4 bases, with 13 bases between them. The length of the CDR3 is 15 residues. CDR3 DNA: TGTGCCAGCAGCGTGATGGGTACCGAATACAATGAGCAGTTCTTC. This encodes CASSVMGTEYNEQFF.

The V call is TRBV19, the J call TRBJ1-5, with unresolved D. In germline, CDR1 is LNHDA, CDR2 SQIVND (reference sequence). This CDR3 has 12 residues. V was trimmed by 6 bases and J by 5 bases, leaving 8 bases between them. CDR3 bases: TGTGCCAGTAGACTTCGGGATCAGCCCCAGCATTTT. Protein: CASRLRDQPQHF.

Here the CDR3 reads CASSLKGLAAGETQYF. CDR3 DNA: TGTGCCAGCAGCTTAAAGGGACTAGCGGCGGGGGAGACCCAGTACTTC. The chain carries TRBV7-3 and TRBJ2-5; 11 bases agree with TRBD2. Germline V lookup: CDR1 SGHTA, CDR2 FQGTGA. The CDR3 contains 16 residues. V was pared by 1 base and J by 5 bases, with 6 bases of the junction left unmatched.

This clone was seen a few times. V usage is TRBV6-6 and J usage is TRBJ2-3; D possibly corresponds to TRBD2 (5 bases). Germline CDR1 reads MNHNY; CDR2 reads SVGAGI (reference sequence). This CDR3 is built from 13 residues. V dropped 0 bases and J dropped 10 bases, with 11 bases sitting between them. CDR3 residues: CASSYSEGRAQYF. In nucleotides, the CDR3 is TGTGCCAGCAGTTACTCCGAGGGTAGGGCGCAGTATTTT.

CDR3 nucleotides: TGTGCCAGCAGTTACTCTCGTCCAGGGACGGTCTATGGCTACACCTTC. Protein: CASSYSRPGTVYGYTF. The rearrangement joins TRBV6-5 to TRBJ1-2; maybe TRBD1 (5 bases). Germline V CDR1 and CDR2: MNHEY, SVGAGI. Trimming stripped 0 bases from V and 4 bases from J, with 15 bases between. The CDR3 is made up of 16 amino acids.

A few counts support this clone. CDR3 region: CASSAPPSSYYNSPLHF. The CDR3 DNA is TGTGCCAGCAGCGCACCACCAAGCAGTTACTATAATTCACCCCTCCACTTT. V usage is TRBV21-1 and J usage is TRBJ1-6. TRBV21-1 is termed a pseudogene. CDR3 length: 17 amino acids.

This clone was picked up a small number of times. The V and J genes are TRBV6-4 and TRBJ1-2; tentative D call: TRBD1 (6 bases). The V end was cut by 2 bases, the J end by 7 bases, with 17 bases between. This CDR3 is 15 amino acids long. Germline values: CDR1 MRHNA, CDR2 SNTAGT. The CDR3 protein is CASSDRGQGESGYTF. The CDR3 nucleotides are TGTGCCAGCAGTGACCGGGGGCAGGGCGAGAGTGGCTACACCTTC.

CDR3 nucleotides: TGTGCCAGCAGCTTACTCCCTCTAGCGGGGGGCCTCTACGAGCAGTACGTC. Amino acids: CASSLLPLAGGLYEQYV. The chain carries TRBV7-2 and TRBJ2-7; TRBD2 matches 11 bases. V dropped 2 bases and J dropped 3; count of bases not matched to a gene: 9. CDR3 size: 17 residues. Germline CDR1 reads SGHTA; CDR2 reads FQGNSA.

As for this clone: A read error may produce the germline difference seen at one junction end. The chain employs TRBV7-3 and TRBJ1-3; D perhaps matches TRBD1 (5 bases). This CDR3 has 15 amino acids. Germline lookup yields CDR1 SGHTA and CDR2 FQGTGA. The CDR3 loop reads CASSLRGASGNTIYF. The CDR3 DNA follows: TGTGCCAGCAGTTTAAGAGGGGCCTCTGGAAACACCATATATTTT.

The chain links TRBV18 to TRBJ1-1; D is unclear. Germline V CDR1 and CDR2: KGHSH, LQKENI. The CDR3 extends over 18 amino acids. The V end lost 3 bases, the J end lost 4 bases, and 24 bases lay between the germline ends. The CDR3 protein is CASSPHAYTAVAATEAFF. The DNA of the CDR3 is TGTGCCAGCTCACCCCACGCCTACACGGCCGTTGCGGCCACTGAAGCTTTCTTT.

The J gene is TRBJ1-2, the V gene TRBV4-2, with D uncertain. Germline CDR1 is LGHNA and CDR2 is YNFKEQ. Trimming left V 1 base short and J 0 bases short, with 9 bases between. The CDR3 is made up of 15 amino acids. CDR3 coding DNA: TGTGCCAGCAGCCAAGTTGACCGCACTAACTATGGCTACACCTTC. This gives the protein CASSQVDRTNYGYTF.

V gene TRBV5-1 combines with J gene TRBJ2-5; D gene ambiguous. The germline V gene encodes CDR1 SGHRS and CDR2 YFSETQ. Between the trimmed V and J ends, which lost 2 bases and 5 bases, there was a span of 10 bases. The CDR3 is made up of 13 amino acids. DNA for the CDR3: TGCGCCAGCAGCTTTGGGCCCGATGAGACCCAGTACTTC. It codes for CASSFGPDETQYF.

A single count supports this clone. The chain links TRBV9 to TRBJ2-1; 14 positions match TRBD2. This CDR3 contains 18 residues. Trimming removed 3 bases from V and 7 bases from J; junction bases left unmatched: 12. Germline CDR1 reads SGDLS; CDR2 reads YYNGEE. The CDR3 loop reads CASSGATSGGATINEQFF. In nucleotides, the CDR3 is TGTGCCAGCAGCGGGGCGACTAGCGGGGGGGCCACGATTAATGAGCAGTTCTTC.

J is TRBJ2-1 and V is TRBV5-1; D may be TRBD1 or TRBD2 (5 bases each). Germline V gives CDR1 SGHRS, CDR2 YFSETQ. This CDR3 comprises 14 residues. V was trimmed by 7 bases and J by 5 bases, leaving 16 bases between them. The CDR3, as DNA: TGCGCCAGCTCGAGCTCCGGGGACCACAATGAGCAGTTCTTC. Translating gives CASSSSGDHNEQFF.

The chain couples TRBV2 to TRBJ2-2; 10 bases agree with TRBD1. Looked up from germline, CDR1 is SNHLY and CDR2 is FYNNEI. Losses at the gene ends were 7 bases for V and 6 bases for J; bases not matched to a gene: 2. The CDR3 runs to 13 residues. The CDR3 sequence is CASNGQGAGELFF. CDR3 nucleotide sequence: TGTGCCAGCAATGGACAGGGGGCCGGGGAGCTGTTTTTT.

J is TRBJ2-4 and V is TRBV28; D remains unclear. The length of the CDR3 is 13 residues. CDR1 is MDHEN, CDR2 SYDVKM, per germline. Trimming cost V 8 bases and J 3 bases, with 11 bases left between them. The CDR3 sequence: CASLTADKNIQYF. The CDR3 region has the DNA TGTGCCAGCCTAACGGCAGACAAAAACATTCAGTACTTC.